A selection of T cell receptor beta chains follows, all from one sample in a study of blood T cell repertoires in COVID-19. Measured with immunoSEQ multiplex PCR; TCRdb has only the in-frame clones, and not every one. The table shows roughly 220,000 clones, with 88% occurring only once. Sequenced input: PBMCs or T cells enriched from blood (not recorded which). These receptors all come from a woman in her thirties who had recovered from COVID-19. CDR3s include the opening cysteine and the closing phenylalanine or tryptophan. A D gene is named only where the DNA matches it firmly. Where a row states a size, it is once, few, many or the class of an expanded clone; other rows omit it.

clone size,J gene,D gene,V gene,CDR3 protein,CDR3 DNA
.,TRBJ1-1,.,TRBV5-1,CASSFLSQGKNTEAFF,TGCGCCAGCAGCTTTTTGTCGCAGGGAAAAAACACTGAAGCTTTCTTT
.,TRBJ1-1,.,TRBV18,CASSPPTSNTEAFF,TGTGCCAGCTCACCACCCACATCGAACACTGAAGCTTTCTTT
.,TRBJ1-4,.,TRBV3-1/TRBV3-2,CASSQSSSTNEKLFF,TGTGCCAGCAGCCAAAGCTCGTCAACTAATGAAAAACTGTTTTTT
.,TRBJ1-1,.,TRBV7-3,CASSAIRNTEAFF,TGTGCCAGCAGCGCCATCAGGAACACTGAAGCTTTCTTT
.,TRBJ2-7,TRBD1,TRBV10-3,CAINKGQRAYEQYF,TGTGCCATCAACAAGGGACAGCGAGCCTACGAGCAGTACTTC
once,TRBJ1-2,.,TRBV14,CASSYRFYGYTF,TGTGCCAGCAGCTACAGGTTCTATGGCTACACCTTC
few,TRBJ1-2,TRBD1,TRBV20-1,CSARHRGGYTF,TGCAGTGCTAGGCACAGGGGTGGCTACACCTTC
.,TRBJ1-2,.,TRBV6-2/TRBV6-3,CASSYTGTTLYGYTF,TGTGCCAGCAGTTACACAGGAACCACTTTATATGGCTACACCTTC
.,TRBJ2-1,.,TRBV9,CASSVTTLASTSYNEQFF,TGTGCCAGCAGCGTAACAACATTAGCGTCAACCTCCTACAATGAGCAGTTCTTC
.,TRBJ2-1,.,TRBV4-3,CASSQDRTGYNEQFF,TGCGCCAGCAGCCAAGATAGAACAGGGTACAATGAGCAGTTCTTC
.,TRBJ2-3,.,TRBV5-6,CASSLVGSTFDTQYF,TGTGCCAGCAGCTTGGTAGGGAGCACGTTTGATACGCAGTATTTT
.,TRBJ1-3,.,TRBV7-6,CASSTNSAWSSSGNTIYF,TGTGCCAGCAGCACAAATAGCGCTTGGTCAAGCTCTGGAAACACCATATATTTT
once,TRBJ1-1,.,TRBV6-5,CASGPRGNTEAFF,TGTGCCAGCGGACCCAGGGGGAACACTGAAGCTTTCTTT
few,TRBJ1-4,TRBD1,TRBV3-1/TRBV3-2,CASSQDSGTGSEKLFF,TGTGCCAGCAGCCAAGACTCCGGGACAGGGAGTGAAAAACTGTTTTTT
.,TRBJ2-3,TRBD2,TRBV5-1,CASSLGGGGAADTQYF,TGCGCCAGCAGCTTGGGAGGCGGGGGGGCCGCAGATACGCAGTATTTT
once,TRBJ2-7,TRBD1,TRBV10-2,CASEGQGADEQYF,TGCGCCAGCGAGGGACAGGGGGCCGACGAGCAGTACTTC